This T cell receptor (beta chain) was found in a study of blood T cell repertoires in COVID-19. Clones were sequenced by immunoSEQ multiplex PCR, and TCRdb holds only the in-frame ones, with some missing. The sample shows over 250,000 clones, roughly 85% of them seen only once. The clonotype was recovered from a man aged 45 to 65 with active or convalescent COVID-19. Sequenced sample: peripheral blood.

The CDR3 sequence: CASSATTRLTHTDTQYF. CDR3 sequence (DNA): TGTGCCAGCAGCGCGACGACTCGCCTCACCCACACAGATACGCAGTATTTT. The chain couples TRBV9 to TRBJ2-3, with unresolved D. There are 17 residues in the CDR3. Germline CDR1 and CDR2: SGDLS and YYNGEE. Trimming left V 3 bases short and J 2 bases short, with 19 bases between.